The entry below gives a single T cell receptor beta chain sequence along with its context. The data are from a study of cytomegalovirus exposure and HLA in healthy donors. Germline CDR1 reads SQVTM; CDR2 reads ANQGSEA. V shed 4 bases, J shed 6 bases, and the junction held 9 bases outside the gene matches. The CDR3 is 13 residues long. PCR primers comprised 60 Vbeta and 13 Jbeta primers. The table came from immunoSEQ multiplex PCR; TCRdb's copy has only in-frame clones and leaves some out. The sample contains about 200,000 clones, around 78% of which appear only once. V usage is TRBV29-1 and J usage is TRBJ2-7; 7 bases match TRBD1. The sample was PBMCs. This TCR was sampled from a man aged 25 to 40 in good health and CMV-seronegative. The CDR3 protein is CSVVGQYDSEQYF. The DNA for the CDR3 is TGCAGCGTTGTGGGACAGTACGACTCCGAGCAGTACTTC.